The T cell receptor (beta chain) under discussion was sequenced for a study of blood T cell repertoires in COVID-19. Profiled with immunoSEQ multiplex PCR; TCRdb holds only in-frame clones, not every one. The sample holds over 200,000 clones, about four fifths seen once. The V gene's germline CDR1 is SGHNT and CDR2 YYREEE (reference sequence). V gave up 4 bases and J gave up 0 bases, with 14 bases separating them. The CDR3 extends over 16 amino acids. This receptor was obtained from a man older than 75 with acute or convalescent COVID-19. The material sequenced was peripheral blood. This chain joins TRBV5-4 and TRBJ2-4; a weak D match, TRBD1 (6 bases). CDR3 sequence reads: CASSPTGDLAKNIQYF. In DNA, the CDR3 is TGTGCCAGCAGCCCGACAGGTGACCTAGCCAAAAACATTCAGTACTTC.